This is a list of T cell receptor beta chains from one sample in a study of T-cell memory formation after mild COVID-19. TCRdb recomputed calls from the 5' RACE reads with MiXCR, one row per CDR3 protein. Among about 44,000 distinct CDR3 sequences listed, roughly 6.6% were seen once. The material sequenced was PBMCs or a T cell subset sorted from them (not recorded which). All receptors come from an adult who had mild COVID-19 (a few samples of this study predate the infection). Cell type and time point are not known. Both conserved end residues are part of each CDR3. Each record gives: J gene, clone size, D gene, V gene, CDR3 protein, CDR3 DNA. The D gene is left open where the match is weak. Clone sizes are given selectively: once, few, many, or a class where the clone is expanded.

TRBJ1-5	-	-	TRBV4-1	CASSQGIRTGNQPQHF	TGCGCCAGCAGCCAAGGGATTCGAACAGGGAACCAGCCCCAGCATTTT
TRBJ2-1	many	-	TRBV12-3/TRBV12-4	CASSLRYNEQFF	TGTGCCAGCAGTTTGCGCTACAATGAGCAGTTCTTC
TRBJ2-1	-	-	TRBV3-1	CASSSGRTYNEQFF	TGTGCCAGCAGCTCTGGACGGACCTACAATGAGCAGTTCTTC
TRBJ2-1	many	TRBD1	TRBV4-1	CASSPIPLHYRGGPRLQQFF	TGCGCCAGCAGCCCGATACCCCTTCATTACAGGGGTGGACCTCGCTTACAGCAGTTCTTC
TRBJ2-1	many	TRBD2	TRBV5-1	CASSTSGGAEEQFF	TGCGCCAGCTCCACTAGCGGGGGGGCTGAGGAGCAGTTCTTC
TRBJ2-1	many	TRBD2	TRBV6-2/TRBV6-3	CASSYFSKRGYNEQFF	TGTGCCAGCAGTTACTTTTCCAAGCGGGGGTACAATGAGCAGTTCTTC
TRBJ1-6	few	-	TRBV7-3	CASSSVAGGDSPLHF	TGTGCCAGCAGCTCCGTCGCTGGTGGGGATTCACCCCTCCACTTT
TRBJ2-5	many	-	TRBV7-9	CASSPKRRIQETQYF	TGTGCCAGCAGCCCGAAGAGGCGGATCCAAGAGACCCAGTACTTC
TRBJ2-1	many	-	TRBV9	CASSPLTGTYNEQFF	TGTGCCAGCTCCCCTTTGACAGGTACCTACAATGAGCAGTTCTTC
TRBJ2-1	-	TRBD2	TRBV20-1	CSARTRTSFNEQFF	TGCAGTGCTAGAACCAGGACTAGCTTCAATGAGCAGTTCTTC
TRBJ2-1	few	TRBD2	TRBV5-1	CASRVTSGGPYNEQFF	TGCGCCAGCAGAGTGACTAGCGGGGGCCCATACAATGAGCAGTTCTTC
TRBJ2-5	many	TRBD1	TRBV30	CALEGQVQETQYF	TGTGCCTTGGAAGGACAGGTTCAAGAGACCCAGTACTTC
TRBJ2-3	few	-	TRBV6-5	CASSSGHGSDTQYF	TGTGCCAGCAGTTCCGGACACGGTTCAGATACGCAGTATTTT
TRBJ2-1	many	TRBD1	TRBV24-1	CATSDTTGTGRNEQFF	TGTGCCACCAGTGATACTACCGGGACAGGGAGAAATGAGCAGTTCTTC
TRBJ2-1	many	-	TRBV7-9	CASSQDSSYNEQFF	TGTGCCAGCAGCCAGGATAGCTCCTACAATGAGCAGTTCTTC
TRBJ1-5	many	-	TRBV6-5	CASSWGQNQPQHF	TGTGCCAGCAGTTGGGGGCAGAATCAGCCCCAGCATTTT
TRBJ2-1	many	TRBD2	TRBV27	CASSPPLAGVYYNEQFF	TGTGCCAGCAGTCCGCCGCTAGCGGGGGTGTATTACAATGAGCAGTTCTTC
TRBJ1-2	many	TRBD1	TRBV5-1	CASSHPGQAYGYTF	TGCGCCAGCAGTCATCCGGGACAGGCCTATGGCTACACCTTC
TRBJ2-3	many	-	TRBV6-5	CASSYRYGRGTDTQYF	TGTGCCAGCAGTTACAGATATGGTCGGGGGACAGATACGCAGTATTTT
TRBJ1-2	-	-	TRBV5-4	CASSLARYVNYGYTF	TGTGCCAGCAGCTTGGCACGTTACGTAAACTATGGCTACACCTTC
TRBJ2-7	many	-	TRBV6-6	CASSYSRRGSYEQYF	TGTGCCAGCAGTTACTCGAGGCGGGGTTCCTACGAGCAGTACTTC
TRBJ2-2	many	-	TRBV7-2	CASSPRGTTLGGELFF	TGTGCCAGCAGCCCTAGGGGGACGACTCTAGGCGGGGAGCTGTTTTTT
TRBJ2-1	few	-	TRBV6-2/TRBV6-3	CASSLSGLTPYNEQFF	TGTGCCAGCAGTTTAAGTGGACTAACCCCCTACAATGAGCAGTTCTTC
TRBJ2-7	many	TRBD2	TRBV15	CATSRLAGTKAYEQYF	TGTGCCACCAGCAGACTAGCGGGGACTAAAGCCTACGAGCAGTACTTC
TRBJ2-2	many	-	TRBV7-3	CASSPDGYTGELFF	TGTGCCAGCAGCCCGGACGGATACACCGGGGAGCTGTTTTTT
TRBJ2-1	-	-	TRBV7-2	CASSPASPWGNEQFF	TGTGCCAGCAGCCCCGCCTCCCCCTGGGGTAATGAGCAGTTCTTC
TRBJ2-1	many	TRBD2	TRBV20-1	CSARVAGVRRYNEQFF	TGCAGTGCTAGAGTCGCGGGAGTTCGAAGATACAATGAGCAGTTCTTC
TRBJ1-4	-	TRBD1	TRBV7-2	CASSMTGTDEKLFF	TGTGCCAGCAGCATGACAGGGACGGATGAAAAACTGTTTTTT
TRBJ1-5	many	TRBD1	TRBV20-1	CSAPGQSNQPQHF	TGCAGTGCCCCGGGACAGAGCAATCAGCCCCAGCATTTT
TRBJ2-3	many	-	TRBV24-1	CATSQSGTSPTDTQYF	TGTGCCACCAGTCAAAGCGGCACGAGCCCCACAGATACGCAGTATTTT
TRBJ1-1	many	TRBD1	TRBV3-1	CASSLNQGDNTEAFF	TGTGCCAGCAGCCTTAATCAGGGGGATAACACTGAAGCTTTCTTT
TRBJ2-3	medium-sized	-	TRBV7-2	CASSLGTSTDTQYF	TGTGCCAGCAGCTTAGGGACTAGCACAGATACGCAGTATTTT
TRBJ2-7	-	-	TRBV30	CAWSVVGYEQYF	TGTGCCTGGAGTGTTGTAGGCTACGAGCAGTACTTC
TRBJ1-5	few	-	TRBV14	CASREKNQPQHF	TGTGCCAGCAGAGAAAAGAATCAGCCCCAGCATTTT
TRBJ1-1	-	-	TRBV12-3/TRBV12-4	CASSPGSPETAFF	TGTGCCAGCAGTCCCGGGTCCCCTGAAACAGCCTTCTTT
TRBJ2-1	-	-	TRBV20-1	CSANLPLYNEQFF	TGCAGTGCTAACCTACCACTCTACAATGAGCAGTTCTTC
TRBJ2-5	-	-	TRBV2	CASSEAGTQETQYF	TGTGCCAGCAGTGAAGCGGGGACCCAAGAGACCCAGTACTTC
TRBJ2-1	many	-	TRBV7-8	CASSASWGDSAEQFF	TGTGCCAGCAGCGCCTCCTGGGGGGACTCAGCCGAGCAGTTCTTC
TRBJ2-3	-	TRBD2	TRBV29-1	CSVVELAGTSSTDTQYF	TGCAGCGTTGTGGAGCTAGCGGGGACTTCTAGCACAGATACGCAGTATTTT
TRBJ1-2	many	-	TRBV20-1	CSARDPWGTPGDYGYTF	TGCAGTGCTAGAGATCCCTGGGGAACCCCCGGTGACTATGGCTACACCTTC
TRBJ2-1	-	TRBD2	TRBV7-3	CASSLGGLEREGYNEQFF	TGTGCCAGCAGCTTAGGGGGCCTCGAGCGGGAGGGGTACAATGAGCAGTTCTTC
TRBJ2-5	many	-	TRBV5-1	CASSLGGVIETQYF	TGCGCCAGCAGCTTGGGGGGGGTCATAGAGACCCAGTACTTC
TRBJ2-5	many	-	TRBV6-5	CASSFRVDQETQYF	TGTGCCAGCAGTTTCCGTGTAGACCAAGAGACCCAGTACTTC
TRBJ1-2	-	TRBD1	TRBV18	CASSPSRQGNGYTF	TGTGCCAGCTCACCTTCGAGACAGGGAAATGGCTACACCTTC
TRBJ2-1	many	-	TRBV7-9	CASTGGHREFF	TGTGCCAGCACCGGGGGGCACCGGGAGTTCTTC
TRBJ2-3	many	TRBD2	TRBV5-1	CASSPRGLAGTDTQYF	TGCGCCAGCAGCCCGCGGGGACTAGCGGGCACAGATACGCAGTATTTT
TRBJ1-6	-	TRBD1	TRBV9	CASSPQGQGASPLHF	TGTGCCAGCAGCCCCCAGGGACAGGGGGCCTCACCCCTCCACTTT
TRBJ2-1	few	-	TRBV12-3/TRBV12-4	CASSKGGLHNEQFF	TGTGCCAGCAGTAAGGGGGGGCTGCACAATGAGCAGTTCTTC
TRBJ1-6	-	-	TRBV3-1	CASSQVPGSYNSPLHF	TGTGCCAGCAGCCAAGTTCCGGGCTCCTATAATTCACCCCTCCACTTT
TRBJ2-6	many	-	TRBV6-5	CASKFGRSSGANVLTF	TGTGCCAGCAAGTTCGGCAGGAGCTCTGGGGCCAACGTCCTGACTTTC
TRBJ1-4	few	-	TRBV30	CAWRKEENEKLFF	TGTGCCTGGCGTAAAGAGGAGAATGAAAAACTGTTTTTT